The sample holds a few counts of the clone carrying this TCR beta chain. Antigen: not known. There were at least 5.5 micrograms of total RNA extracted from every sample. This sample is drawn from a study of blood T cells in healthy people across ages. General study results and limits: Estimates based on one million T cells were treated as lower bounds.

CDR1 and CDR2 (germline): SNHLY, FYNNEI. This CDR3 contains 16 residues. V dropped 6 bases and J dropped 0 bases, with 15 bases sitting between them. Primed by a sample-barcoded 5' primer and a J-beta primer mix, a second PCR proceeded for 7 to 11 cycles. TCRdb re-called the 5' RACE reads with MiXCR, one entry per CDR3 protein. The repertoire includes 1.5 million to 2 million distinct CDR3 sequences, around 48% of them detected once, and approximately 2.1% sits in the top ten. This chain joins TRBV2 and TRBJ2-1, with D maybe TRBD1 (6 bases). The sequence was obtained from a woman in her thirties or forties in good health. The sequencing input was blood. The chain's CDR3 is CASRRGRGGSYNEQFF. Written as DNA, the CDR3 is TGTGCCAGCAGGCGAGGCAGGGGTGGCTCCTACAATGAGCAGTTCTTC.